Listed here is a single TCR beta chain. The record originates from a study of T cells expressing NK-cell markers. TCRdb processed the 5' RACE reads again and assigns one entry to each CDR3 protein, with no DNA. Its table lists 200,000 to 300,000 distinct CDR3 sequences. The CDR3 is made up of 15 amino acids. Per germline, CDR1 LGHNA and CDR2 YNFKEQ. Sequencing was performed on blood T cells: a sorted CD56 or NKG2C T cell subset, CD4+ or CD8+ T cells, or bulk PBMC T cells (not recorded which). J is TRBJ2-5 and V is TRBV4-2; TCRdb gives TRBD1 as the D gene, but with no DNA this cannot be confirmed. This clonotype was obtained from a woman between 18 and 70 years old in good health. CDR3 sequence: CASSQVHTGEETQYF.